Sequencing of this T cell receptor beta chain was carried out in a study of blood T cell repertoires in COVID-19. The wider study: Specimens from acute and convalescent COVID-19 originated in the United States, Italy and Spain.

The CDR3 consists of 14 residues. CDR1 is KGHSH, CDR2 LQKENI, per germline. Trimming took 4 bases from V and 5 from J; bases not matched to a gene: 6. Per the study methods: Reference gene primer amplification yielded estimated nucleated cell counts. Produced via immunoSEQ multiplex PCR; TCRdb's table is partial and in-frame only. The V and J calls and the clone size are those of that table, but D and trimming were determined from the DNA. This table holds tens of thousands of clones, over 60% found once. Sequenced: peripheral blood. The chain couples TRBV18 to TRBJ2-5; 8 bases align to TRBD2. This receptor was obtained from a human donor in a cohort sampled during active COVID-19. The DNA for the CDR3 is TGTGCCAGCTCACAACGGGAGGGCCACGAGACCCAGTACTTC. Protein sequence: CASSQREGHETQYF.